The 4 T cell receptor beta chains listed next were all sequenced from one sample in a study of T cell responses to AZD1222 COVID-19 vaccine (dated by TCRdb to the early 2020s). What this sample's time point label stands for: baseline before first vaccination. The library was produced with the immunoSEQ multiplex PCR assay. This immuneACCESS table, as held by TCRdb, lists in-frame sequences with V and J called but not all clones. Of the missing ones, under half trace to an unresolved V gene in checked studies; the others have no known cause. The sample table contains about 120,000 clones; only one count was recorded for approximately 83% of them. The ten largest clones add up to around 1.6% of the sample. The material was peripheral blood, obtained on day 0 of AZD1222 vaccination. These receptors were taken from an adult in good health.

This clone was picked up one time. The chain employs TRBV4-2 and TRBJ2-7; 10 positions agree with TRBD1. This CDR3 has 18 residues. Germline CDR1 is LGHNA and CDR2 is YNFKEQ. After removal of 3 bases from V and 4 bases from J, the junction contained 15 bases not matched to a gene. The CDR3 loop is CASSQLGGGQGLIYEQYF. The CDR3 bases are TGTGCCAGCAGCCAGCTTGGGGGGGGACAGGGGCTCATATACGAGCAGTACTTC.

This chain links TRBV24-1 with TRBJ2-1, with a possible D match to TRBD2 (5 bases). The CDR3 runs 16 residues. The germline V gene has CDR1 KGHDR and CDR2 SFDVKD. Trimming pared 2 bases from V and 0 bases from J, leaving 10 bases between. The CDR3 DNA sequence: TGTGCCACCAGTGATTATGGGAGCAGCTCCTACAATGAGCAGTTCTTC. Its translation is CATSDYGSSSYNEQFF.

The gene calls are TRBV11-3 and TRBJ1-1; D is uncertain. V was shortened by 1 base and J by 1 base, with 16 bases between the two germline ends. Germline CDR1 and CDR2: SGHNT and YENEEA. This CDR3 has 17 amino acids. CDR3 amino acids: CASSLAPPGRSNTEAFF. In DNA form, the CDR3 reads TGTGCCAGCAGCTTAGCCCCCCCCGGCAGGTCGAACACTGAAGCTTTCTTT.

CDR3 in amino acids: CAISGTSGRGEQYF. CDR3 DNA sequence: TGTGCCATCTCTGGGACTAGCGGGAGGGGAGAGCAGTACTTC. The V call is TRBV10-3, the J call TRBJ2-7; 16 nucleotides agree with TRBD2. With 8 bases clipped from V and 7 bases from J, the junction kept 5 bases outside the gene matches. The CDR3 extends over 14 amino acids. The germline V gene encodes CDR1 ENHRY and CDR2 SYGVKD.